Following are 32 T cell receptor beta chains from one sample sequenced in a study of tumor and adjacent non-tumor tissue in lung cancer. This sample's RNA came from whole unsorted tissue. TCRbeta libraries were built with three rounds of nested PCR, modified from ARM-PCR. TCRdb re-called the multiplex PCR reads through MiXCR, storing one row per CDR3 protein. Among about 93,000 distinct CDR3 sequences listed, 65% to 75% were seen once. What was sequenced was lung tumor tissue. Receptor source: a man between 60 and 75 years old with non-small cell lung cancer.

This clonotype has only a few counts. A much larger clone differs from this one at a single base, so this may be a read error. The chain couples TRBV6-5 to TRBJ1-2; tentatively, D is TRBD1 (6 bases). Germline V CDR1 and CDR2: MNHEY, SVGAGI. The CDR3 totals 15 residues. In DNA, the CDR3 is TGTGCCAGCAGCAGCCCCCGGGGGGCTAACTATGGCTGCACCTTC. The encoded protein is CASSSPRGANYGCTF.

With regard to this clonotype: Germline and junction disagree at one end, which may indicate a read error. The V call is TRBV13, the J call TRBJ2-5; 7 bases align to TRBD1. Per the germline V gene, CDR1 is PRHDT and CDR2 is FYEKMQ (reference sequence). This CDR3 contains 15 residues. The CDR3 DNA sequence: TGTGCCAGCAGCTTAGTTAGAGACAGGGAAGAGATCCAGAACTTC. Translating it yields CASSLVRDREEIQNF.

CDR3 sequence: CSARAGAAHGYTF. The CDR3 bases are TGCAGTGCTAGAGCTGGGGCGGCCCATGGCTACACCTTC. This chain links TRBV20-1 with TRBJ1-2, with TRBD1 as a possible D gene (5 bases). The V gene lost 1 base and the J gene lost 6 bases, with 12 bases spanning the gap. Per germline, CDR1 DFQATT and CDR2 SNEGSKA (reference sequence). This CDR3 comprises 13 residues.

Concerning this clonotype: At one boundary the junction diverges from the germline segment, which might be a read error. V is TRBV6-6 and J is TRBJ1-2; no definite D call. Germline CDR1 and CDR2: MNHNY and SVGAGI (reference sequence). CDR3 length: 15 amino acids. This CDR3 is CTSSPASGRSYGYTF. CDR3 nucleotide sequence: TGTACCAGCAGCCCCGCCTCCGGACGTAGCTATGGCTACACCTTC.

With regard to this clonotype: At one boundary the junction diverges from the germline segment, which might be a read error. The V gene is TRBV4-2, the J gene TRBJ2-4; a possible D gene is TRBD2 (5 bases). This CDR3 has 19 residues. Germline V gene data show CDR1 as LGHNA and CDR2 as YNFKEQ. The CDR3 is CASSQAQASRSLTKNIQCF. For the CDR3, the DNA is TGTGCCAGCAGCCAAGCGCAGGCTAGCAGATCGTTAACCAAAAACATTCAGTGCTTC.

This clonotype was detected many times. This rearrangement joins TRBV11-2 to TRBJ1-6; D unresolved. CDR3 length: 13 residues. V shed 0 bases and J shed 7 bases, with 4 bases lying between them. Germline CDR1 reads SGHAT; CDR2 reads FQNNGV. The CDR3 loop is CASSLDRNSPLHF. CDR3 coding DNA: TGTGCCAGCAGCTTAGACAGAAATTCACCCCTCCACTTT.

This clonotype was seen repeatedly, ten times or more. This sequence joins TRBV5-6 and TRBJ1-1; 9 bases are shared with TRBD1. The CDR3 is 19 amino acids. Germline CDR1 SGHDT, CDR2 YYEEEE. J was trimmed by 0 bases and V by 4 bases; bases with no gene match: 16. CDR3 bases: TGTGCCAGCAGCCCTCCCAAGGACAGGGGACTGTTAATGAACACTGAAGCTTTCTTT. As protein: CASSPPKDRGLLMNTEAFF.

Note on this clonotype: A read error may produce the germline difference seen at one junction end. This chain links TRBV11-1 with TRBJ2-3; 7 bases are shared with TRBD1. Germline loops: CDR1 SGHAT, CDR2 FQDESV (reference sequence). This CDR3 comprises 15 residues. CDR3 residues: CVSIKGAGVTDTQYF. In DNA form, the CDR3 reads TGTGTCAGCATCAAGGGGGCGGGTGTCACAGATACGCAGTATTTT.

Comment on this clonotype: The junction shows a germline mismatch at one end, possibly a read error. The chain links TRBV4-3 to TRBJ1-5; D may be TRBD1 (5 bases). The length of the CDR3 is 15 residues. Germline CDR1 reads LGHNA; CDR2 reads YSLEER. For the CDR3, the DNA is TGCGCCAGCAGTCAAGATAGATTGGGGGTTCAGCCCCAGCAATTT. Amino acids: CASSQDRLGVQPQQF.

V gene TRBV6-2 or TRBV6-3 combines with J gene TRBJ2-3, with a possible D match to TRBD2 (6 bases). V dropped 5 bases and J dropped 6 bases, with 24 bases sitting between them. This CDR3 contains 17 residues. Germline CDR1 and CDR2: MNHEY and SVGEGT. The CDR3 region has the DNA TGTGCCAGCAGTCGCCGACTAGTACAAACTAACACGGATACGCAGTATTTT. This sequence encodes CASSRRLVQTNTDTQYF.

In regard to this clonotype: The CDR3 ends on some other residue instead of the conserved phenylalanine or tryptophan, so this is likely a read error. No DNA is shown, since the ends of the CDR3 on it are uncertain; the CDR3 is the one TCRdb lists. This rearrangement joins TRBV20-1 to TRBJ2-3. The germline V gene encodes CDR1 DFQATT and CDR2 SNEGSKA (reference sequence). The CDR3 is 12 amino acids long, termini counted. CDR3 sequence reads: CSAHLTSDTRYL.

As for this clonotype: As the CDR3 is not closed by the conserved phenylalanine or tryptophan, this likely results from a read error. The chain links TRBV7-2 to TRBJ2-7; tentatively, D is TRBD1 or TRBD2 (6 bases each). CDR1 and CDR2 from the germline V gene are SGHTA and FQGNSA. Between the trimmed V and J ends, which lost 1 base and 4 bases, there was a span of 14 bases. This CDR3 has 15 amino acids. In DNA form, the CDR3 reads TGTGCCAGCAGCTTAGAGCCGGGGGCAATATACGAGCAGTACTTA. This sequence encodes CASSLEPGAIYEQYL.

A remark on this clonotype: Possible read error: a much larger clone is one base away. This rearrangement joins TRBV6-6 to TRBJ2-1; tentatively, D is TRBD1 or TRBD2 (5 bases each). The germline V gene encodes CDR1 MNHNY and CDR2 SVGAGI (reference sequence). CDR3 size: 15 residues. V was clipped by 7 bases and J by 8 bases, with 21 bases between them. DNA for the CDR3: TGTGCCAGCACTCATCGAGGGACCAGCAAGGATGAGCAGTTCTTC. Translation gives CASTHRGTSKDEQFF.

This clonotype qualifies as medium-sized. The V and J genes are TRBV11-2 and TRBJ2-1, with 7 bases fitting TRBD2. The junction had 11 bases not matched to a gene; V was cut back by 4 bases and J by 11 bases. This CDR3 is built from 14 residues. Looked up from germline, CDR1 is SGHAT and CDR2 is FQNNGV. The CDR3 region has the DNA TGTGCCAGCAGCTCCGTTCCGAGCGGGGCCAAGCAGTTCTTC. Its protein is CASSSVPSGAKQFF.

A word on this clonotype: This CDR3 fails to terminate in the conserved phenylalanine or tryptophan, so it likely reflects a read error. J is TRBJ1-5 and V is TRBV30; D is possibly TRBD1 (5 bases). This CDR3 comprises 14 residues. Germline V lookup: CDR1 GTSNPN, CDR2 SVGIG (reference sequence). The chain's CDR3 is CVWSGDRPNQPQHS. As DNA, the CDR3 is TGTGTCTGGAGTGGAGACAGACCCAATCAGCCCCAGCATTCT.

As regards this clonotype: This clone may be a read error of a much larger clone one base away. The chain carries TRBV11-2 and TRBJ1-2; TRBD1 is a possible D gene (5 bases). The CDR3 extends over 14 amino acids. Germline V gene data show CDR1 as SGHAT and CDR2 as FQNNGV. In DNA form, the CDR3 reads TGTGCCAACAGCTTTAGGGGTTTGGGCTATGGCTACACCTTC. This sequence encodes CANSFRGLGYGYTF.

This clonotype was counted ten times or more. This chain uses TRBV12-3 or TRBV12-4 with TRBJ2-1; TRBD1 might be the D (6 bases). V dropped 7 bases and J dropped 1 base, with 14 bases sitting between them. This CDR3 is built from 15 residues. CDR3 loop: CASTPGQGSYNEQFF. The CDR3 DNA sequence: TGTGCCAGCACCCCCGGCCAGGGGTCCTACAATGAGCAGTTCTTC.

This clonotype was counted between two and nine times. In DNA, the CDR3 is TGTGCCAGCAGCGCCGGGACTAACGGGAGGGGGAATGAGCAGTTCTTC. Its protein is CASSAGTNGRGNEQFF. This rearrangement joins TRBV6-1 to TRBJ2-1; 8 bases line up with TRBD2. This CDR3 comprises 16 residues. The V segment lost 6 bases and the J segment 7 bases; nucleotides outside the gene matches: 14. Germline V gives CDR1 MNHNS, CDR2 SASEGT.

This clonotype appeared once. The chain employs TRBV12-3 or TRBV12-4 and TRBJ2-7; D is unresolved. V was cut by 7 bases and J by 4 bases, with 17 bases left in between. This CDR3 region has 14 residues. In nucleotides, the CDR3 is TGTGCCAGCAATCTAAAAGGTCCGCCTTACGAGCAGTACTTC. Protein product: CASNLKGPPYEQYF.

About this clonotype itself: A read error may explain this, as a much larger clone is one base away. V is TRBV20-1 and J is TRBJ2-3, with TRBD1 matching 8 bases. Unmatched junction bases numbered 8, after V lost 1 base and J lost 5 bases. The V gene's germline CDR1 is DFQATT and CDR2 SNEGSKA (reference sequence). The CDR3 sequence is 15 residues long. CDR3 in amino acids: CSARAGQGPIDTQYF. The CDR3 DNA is TGCAGTGCTAGAGCTGGACAGGGACCCATAGATACGCAGTATTTT.

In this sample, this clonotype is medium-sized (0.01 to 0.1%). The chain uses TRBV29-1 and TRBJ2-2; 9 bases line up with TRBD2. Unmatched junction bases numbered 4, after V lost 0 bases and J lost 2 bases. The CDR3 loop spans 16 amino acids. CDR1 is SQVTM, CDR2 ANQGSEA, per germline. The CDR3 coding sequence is TGCAGCGTTGAAGATCCGACTAGCGGAAACACCGGGGAGCTGTTTTTT. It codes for CSVEDPTSGNTGELFF.

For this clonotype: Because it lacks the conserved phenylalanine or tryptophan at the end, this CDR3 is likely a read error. CDR3 DNA sequence: TGTGCCAGCAGTCTGAAGACTGAAGCTTTCTCT. This translates into CASSLKTEAFS. The V and J genes are TRBV2 and TRBJ1-1; D ambiguous. The CDR3 is made up of 11 amino acids. Germline-derived CDR1 and CDR2 are SNHLY and FYNNEI.

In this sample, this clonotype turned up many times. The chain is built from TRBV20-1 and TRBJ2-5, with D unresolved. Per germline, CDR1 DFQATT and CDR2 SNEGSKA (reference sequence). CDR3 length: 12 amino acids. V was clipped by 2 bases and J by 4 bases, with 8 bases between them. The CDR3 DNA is TGCAGTGCTAGAATCTATAGAGAGACCCAGTACTTC. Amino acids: CSARIYRETQYF.

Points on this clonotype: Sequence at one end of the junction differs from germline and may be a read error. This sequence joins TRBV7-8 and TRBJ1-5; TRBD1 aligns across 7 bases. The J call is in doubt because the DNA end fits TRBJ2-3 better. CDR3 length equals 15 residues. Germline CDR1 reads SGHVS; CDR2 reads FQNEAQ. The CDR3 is CASSRGTANNQPQYF. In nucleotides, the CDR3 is TGTGCTAGCAGCCGTGGGACAGCCAACAATCAGCCCCAGTATTTT.

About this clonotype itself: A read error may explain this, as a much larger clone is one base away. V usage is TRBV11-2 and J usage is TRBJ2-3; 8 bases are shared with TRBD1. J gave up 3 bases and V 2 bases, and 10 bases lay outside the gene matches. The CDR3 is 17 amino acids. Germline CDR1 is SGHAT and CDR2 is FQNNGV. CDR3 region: CASSLQFVQGATDTQYF. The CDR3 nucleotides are TGTGCCAGCAGCTTACAGTTTGTTCAGGGGGCAACAGATACGCAGTATTTT.

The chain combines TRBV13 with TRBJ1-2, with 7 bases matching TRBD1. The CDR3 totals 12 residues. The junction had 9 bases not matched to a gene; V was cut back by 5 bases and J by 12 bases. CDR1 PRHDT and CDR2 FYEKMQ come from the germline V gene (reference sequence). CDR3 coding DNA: TGTGCCAGCAGCATCGGACAGGCAGGCCACACCTTC. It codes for CASSIGQAGHTF.

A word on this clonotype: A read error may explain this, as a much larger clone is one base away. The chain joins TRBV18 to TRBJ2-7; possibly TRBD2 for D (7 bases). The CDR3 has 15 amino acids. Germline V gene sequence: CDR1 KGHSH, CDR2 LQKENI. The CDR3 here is CARSLSGGATGEQYF. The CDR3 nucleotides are TGTGCCAGATCACTGAGTGGGGGGGCCACGGGGGAGCAGTACTTC.

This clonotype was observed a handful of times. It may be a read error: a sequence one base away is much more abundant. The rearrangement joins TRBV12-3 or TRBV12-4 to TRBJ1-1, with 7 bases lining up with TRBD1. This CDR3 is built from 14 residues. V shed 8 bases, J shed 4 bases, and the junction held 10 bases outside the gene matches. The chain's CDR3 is CASGLPGQPTEAFF. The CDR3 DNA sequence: TGTGCCAGCGGCCTGCCGGGACAGCCCACTGAAGCTTTCTTT.

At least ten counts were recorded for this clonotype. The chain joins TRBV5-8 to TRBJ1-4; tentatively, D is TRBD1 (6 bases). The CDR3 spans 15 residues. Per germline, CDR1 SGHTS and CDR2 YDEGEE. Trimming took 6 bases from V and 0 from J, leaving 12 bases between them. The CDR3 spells CASNPGQTTNEKLFF. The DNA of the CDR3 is TGTGCCAGCAACCCCGGACAGACAACTAATGAAAAACTGTTTTTT.

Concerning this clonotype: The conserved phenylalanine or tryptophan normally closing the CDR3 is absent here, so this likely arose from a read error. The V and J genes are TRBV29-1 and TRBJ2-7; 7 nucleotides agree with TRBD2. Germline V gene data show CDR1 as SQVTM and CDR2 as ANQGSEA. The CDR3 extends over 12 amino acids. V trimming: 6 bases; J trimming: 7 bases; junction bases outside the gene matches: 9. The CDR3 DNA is TGCAGCGTAGAATTGGGGACTAAGGAGCAGTACATC. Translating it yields CSVELGTKEQYI.

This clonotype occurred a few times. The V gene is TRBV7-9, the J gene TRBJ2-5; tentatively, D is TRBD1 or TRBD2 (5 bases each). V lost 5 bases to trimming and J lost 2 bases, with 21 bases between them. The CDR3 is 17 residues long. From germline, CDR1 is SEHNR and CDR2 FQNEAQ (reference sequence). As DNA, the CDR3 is TGTGCCAGCAGCCCGTGGGAAGGGGACCCATCACAAGAGACCCAGTACTTC. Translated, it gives CASSPWEGDPSQETQYF.

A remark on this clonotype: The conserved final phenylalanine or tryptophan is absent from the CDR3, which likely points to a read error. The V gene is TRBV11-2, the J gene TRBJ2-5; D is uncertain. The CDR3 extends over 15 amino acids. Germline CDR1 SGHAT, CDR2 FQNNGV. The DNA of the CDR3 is TGTGCCAACAGCCTCCAAGGTGGGATACAAGAGACCCAGTACCTC. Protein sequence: CANSLQGGIQETQYL.